These 9 T cell receptor beta chains originate from one sample sequenced in a study of Ad26.COV2.S vaccination and SARS-CoV-2 variants. Treatment of the sample: around 19 received Ad26.COV2.S at low or high dose, single or two shots; 5 received placebo; per-sample allocation not given. Collection of samples fell on day 63 after the first vaccine or placebo injection. Sequencing was performed with immunoSEQ multiplex PCR; in TCRdb, only in-frame clones are kept and a portion is missing. The sample has some 390,000 clones, approximately 90% seen once. The sequencing here drew on peripheral blood, taken in a trial of Ad26.COV2.S vaccine versus placebo. These TCRs come from a person between 18 and 59 years old who received the Ad26.COV2.S COVID-19 vaccine or a placebo.

The chain couples TRBV11-2 to TRBJ2-1, with 11 bases that match TRBD2. V was pared by 5 bases and J by 3 bases, with 6 bases of the junction left unmatched. The CDR3 is made up of 16 amino acids. Germline V lookup: CDR1 SGHAT, CDR2 FQNNGV. As DNA, the CDR3 is TGTGCCAGCAGCGCAGGGACTAGCGGCTACTACAATGAGCAGTTCTTC. It codes for CASSAGTSGYYNEQFF. The full variable domain, rest sourced from reference TRBV11-2 and TRBJ2-1, is EAGVAQSPRYKIIEKRQSVAFWCNPISGHATLYWYQQILGQGPKLLIQFQNNGVVDDSQLPKDRFSAERLKGVDSTLKIQPAKLEDSAVYLCASSAGTSGYYNEQFFGPGTRLTVL.

V usage is TRBV19 and J usage is TRBJ2-3; TRBD1 matches at 9 bases. From germline, CDR1 is LNHDA and CDR2 SQIVND (reference sequence). The CDR3 extends over 18 amino acids. V was pared by 1 base and J by 0 bases, with 8 bases of the junction left unmatched. CDR3 in amino acids: CASSIGQGGFSSTDTQYF. DNA of the CDR3: TGTGCCAGTAGTATAGGACAGGGGGGTTTTTCTAGCACAGATACGCAGTATTTT.

The chain links TRBV7-2 to TRBJ1-2; perhaps TRBD1 as D (6 bases). The germline gives CDR1 SGHTA, CDR2 FQGNSA. Trimming removed 7 bases from V and 8 bases from J, with 14 bases in between. The CDR3 has 12 amino acids. CDR3 amino acids: CASTPRGGGYTF. Written as DNA, the CDR3 is TGTGCCAGCACCCCAAGAGGGGGAGGCTACACCTTC.

The rearrangement uses TRBV2 and TRBJ1-5, with D possibly matching TRBD1 (6 bases). The V and J ends lost 6 bases and 1 base respectively, with 10 bases between them. Germline CDR1 and CDR2: SNHLY and FYNNEI. CDR3 length equals 14 residues. The CDR3 reads CASSPGTSNQPQHF. The DNA of the CDR3 is TGTGCCAGCAGCCCCGGGACAAGCAATCAGCCCCAGCATTTT.

This clone was counted a single time. This chain uses TRBV5-1 with TRBJ1-4; maybe TRBD1 (5 bases). CDR1 is SGHRS, CDR2 YFSETQ, per germline. This CDR3 has 15 residues. The V gene lost 4 bases and the J gene lost 6 bases, with 16 bases spanning the gap. For the CDR3, the DNA is TGCGCCAGCAGCCCGGAGGGGATGAATGATGAAAAACTGTTTTTT. The encoded protein is CASSPEGMNDEKLFF.

V gene TRBV28 combines with J gene TRBJ1-1; possible D gene TRBD1, 6 bases. The ends were cut back, 5 bases at V and 5 bases at J, with 18 bases in the middle. CDR3 length: 15 amino acids. The germline gives CDR1 MDHEN, CDR2 SYDVKM. CDR3: CASSRTEQIGTEAFF. CDR3 DNA sequence: TGTGCCAGCAGTCGGACAGAGCAAATTGGGACTGAAGCTTTCTTT.

The chain combines TRBV19 with TRBJ1-1; 7 bases are a match to TRBD1. Germline trimming cut 7 bases from V and 4 bases from J; bases unmatched to any gene: 9. The CDR3 is made up of 14 amino acids. The germline CDR1 and CDR2 sequences are LNHDA and SQIVND (reference sequence). The CDR3: CASISRQGVTEAFF. CDR3 in DNA: TGTGCCAGTATTTCGAGACAGGGTGTCACTGAAGCTTTCTTT.

The chain links TRBV5-4 to TRBJ1-3; D gene uncertain. The germline V and J ends were trimmed by 3 bases and 2 bases, with 9 bases remaining between them. Germline V gene data show CDR1 as SGHNT and CDR2 as YYREEE (reference sequence). The CDR3 is 14 amino acids. The CDR3 loop reads CASSSTRAGNTIYF. The CDR3 DNA follows: TGTGCCAGCAGCTCAACAAGGGCTGGAAACACCATATATTTT.

The V and J genes are TRBV11-2 and TRBJ2-1, with TRBD1 matching 8 bases. CDR3 size: 15 residues. Germline CDR1 and CDR2: SGHAT and FQNNGV. The V gene end was trimmed by 1 base and the J gene end by 7 bases; junction bases not matched to a gene: 6. The DNA of the CDR3 is TGTGCCAGCAGCTTAGGGCAGGGGGCAGGGAATGAGCAGTTCTTC. Its translation: CASSLGQGAGNEQFF.